Shown below are 6 T cell receptor beta chains from a single sample sequenced in a study of blood T cell repertoires in COVID-19. Repertoires were generated with immunoSEQ multiplex PCR, while TCRdb's copy carries only in-frame clones and drops some. The table lists 65,000 or so clones, about four fifths of them singletons. Sequencing input: peripheral blood. All receptors derive from a woman between 70 and 85 years old with acute or convalescent COVID-19.

The chain combines TRBV11-2 with TRBJ1-1; 9 bases align to TRBD1. The J segment lost 2 bases and the V segment lost 5 bases, leaving 6 bases of the junction unmatched. The CDR3 loop spans 15 amino acids. The germline CDR1 and CDR2 sequences are SGHAT and FQNNGV. In nucleotides, the CDR3 is TGTGCCAGCAGCAGAGGACAGGGGCTCAACACTGAAGCTTTCTTT. Its protein is CASSRGQGLNTEAFF.

This clone showed up just once. The genes are TRBV9 and TRBJ2-3; D remains unclear. The CDR3 has 13 amino acids. Germline V gene data show CDR1 as SGDLS and CDR2 as YYNGEE. Trimming shortened V by 0 bases and J by 6 bases, and 8 bases separated the two germline ends. This CDR3 reads CASSVGSDDTQYF. The CDR3 nucleotides are TGTGCCAGCAGCGTAGGCAGCGACGATACGCAGTATTTT.

The sample holds a few counts of this clone. The genes are TRBV15 and TRBJ1-2; 10 bases align to TRBD1. Germline CDR1 reads LNHNV; CDR2 reads YYDKDF (reference sequence). The CDR3 sequence is 16 residues long. The V and J ends lost 2 bases and 2 bases, in that order; junction bases with no gene match: 5. CDR3 sequence reads: CATSRSGQGRNYGYTF. CDR3 DNA: TGTGCCACCAGCAGATCGGGACAGGGGCGAAACTATGGCTACACCTTC.

The chain recombines TRBV27 with TRBJ2-2; 9 nucleotides align to TRBD2. The J segment lost 2 bases and the V segment lost 6 bases, leaving 7 bases of the junction unmatched. Germline CDR1 reads MNHEY; CDR2 reads SMNVEV (reference sequence). The CDR3 extends over 16 amino acids. DNA for the CDR3: TGTGCCAGCAGACGACTAGCGGCAATCAACACCGGGGAGCTGTTTTTT. This translates into CASRRLAAINTGELFF.

In its sample, this clone was seen a few times. This chain's CDR3 is CASSGLAANNEQFF. CDR3 bases: TGCGCCAGCAGCGGACTAGCGGCTAACAATGAGCAGTTCTTC. The chain recombines TRBV5-1 with TRBJ2-1; 10 nucleotides agree with TRBD2. The CDR3 is made up of 14 amino acids. J was trimmed by 5 bases and V by 4 bases; bases with no gene match: 3. Looked up from germline, CDR1 is SGHRS and CDR2 is YFSETQ.

The chain has TRBV10-3 and TRBJ1-1; the match to TRBD1 covers 10 bases. The CDR3 contains 13 residues. After removal of 8 bases from V and 3 bases from J, the junction contained 3 bases not matched to a gene. Per germline, CDR1 ENHRY and CDR2 SYGVKD. In DNA, the CDR3 is TGTGCCATCGGGACAGGGGCGGACACTGAAGCTTTCTTT. It translates to CAIGTGADTEAFF.